Listed below are T cell receptor beta chains from one sample, sequenced in a study of blood T cells in healthy people across ages. TCRdb fed the 5' RACE reads into MiXCR, producing one record per CDR3 protein. The table shows roughly 800,000 distinct CDR3 sequences, with around 36% occurring only once. Sequencing used blood. These receptors were taken from a young man in good health. The CDR3 runs from the conserved cysteine through the conserved F or W. The order of the fields is CDR3 length, J gene, V gene, clone size, D gene, CDR3 protein, CDR3 DNA. The D gene is left open where the match is weak. Some rows have no size entry. The others give once, few or many, or a class for an expanded clone.

14 TRBJ1-1 TRBV5-5 NA NA CASSLKTLNTEAFF TGTGCCAGCAGCCTAAAGACACTTAACACTGAAGCTTTCTTT
17 TRBJ2-7 TRBV20-1 NA NA CSAEGLISGLYSYEQYF TGCAGTGCTGAAGGTCTTATTTCAGGACTCTACTCCTACGAGCAGTACTTC
14 TRBJ2-5 TRBV6-2/TRBV6-3 few NA CAAIYRAAQETQYF TGTGCCGCCATTTATAGGGCAGCCCAAGAGACCCAGTACTTC
15 TRBJ2-7 TRBV6-5 NA TRBD1 CASSPLGTGQGEQYF TGTGCCAGCAGTCCCCTCGGGACAGGGCAGGGCGAGCAGTACTTC
17 TRBJ1-5 TRBV6-1 NA NA CASSPGIGSYSNQPQHF TGTGCCAGCAGCCCCGGCATAGGTTCTTATAGCAATCAGCCCCAGCATTTT
14 TRBJ2-7 TRBV11-2 NA NA CASSPSNKEGEQYF TGTGCCAGCAGTCCATCGAACAAGGAGGGCGAGCAGTACTTC
15 TRBJ2-2 TRBV4-2 NA TRBD2 CASSQERGGTGELFF TGTGCCAGCAGCCAGGAGCGGGGGGGCACCGGGGAGCTGTTTTTT
14 TRBJ2-2 TRBV20-1 NA TRBD2 CSAKLAGGPGELFF TGCAGTGCCAAACTAGCGGGGGGGCCCGGGGAGCTGTTTTTT
11 TRBJ1-2 TRBV20-1 many NA CSAAGGDGYTF TGCAGTGCTGCCGGGGGGGACGGCTACACCTTC
16 TRBJ2-3 TRBV4-2 NA TRBD1 CASSQDHRGSTDTQYF TGTGCCAGCAGCCAAGATCACAGGGGTAGCACAGATACGCAGTATTTT
16 TRBJ2-5 TRBV7-6 few NA CASSLAGLGPLETQYF TGTGCCAGCAGCTTAGCGGGCCTCGGGCCACTGGAGACCCAGTACTTC
13 TRBJ2-7 TRBV7-2 many NA CASSPSGIYEQYF TGTGCCAGCAGCCCCTCCGGGATCTACGAGCAGTACTTC
12 TRBJ2-7 TRBV29-1 many NA CSVGLDYHEQYF TGCAGCGTTGGACTAGATTATCACGAGCAGTACTTC
15 TRBJ2-7 TRBV7-2 NA NA CASSVSSDPSYEQYF TGTGCCAGCAGCGTATCCTCGGACCCCTCCTACGAGCAGTACTTC
13 TRBJ2-1 TRBV6-6 many NA CASAGSSYNEQFF TGTGCCAGCGCCGGGTCTTCCTACAATGAGCAGTTCTTC
14 TRBJ2-7 TRBV18 few NA CASSPPVAIYEQYF TGTGCCAGCTCACCACCGGTCGCAATCTACGAGCAGTACTTC
15 TRBJ2-5 TRBV7-8 NA NA CASSFGTRTVETQYF TGTGCCAGCAGCTTTGGGACCCGAACGGTCGAGACCCAGTACTTC
17 TRBJ2-3 TRBV5-5 NA TRBD1 CASSFLQTQGALGTQYF TGTGCCAGCAGCTTTCTTCAAACACAGGGGGCGCTTGGTACGCAGTATTTT
14 TRBJ2-2 TRBV12-3/TRBV12-4 NA TRBD1 CASDRETDTGELFF TGTGCCAGTGACAGGGAAACAGACACCGGGGAGCTGTTTTTT
12 TRBJ2-7 TRBV30 NA TRBD1 CAVGQGVYEQYF TGTGCCGTGGGACAGGGGGTCTACGAGCAGTACTTC
15 TRBJ2-7 TRBV6-6 once NA CASSYLGSSYNEQYF TGTGCCAGCAGTTACCTGGGGAGCTCCTACAATGAGCAGTACTTC
13 TRBJ2-7 TRBV12-3/TRBV12-4 NA NA CASSCEGADEQYF TGTGCCAGCAGTTGTGAGGGCGCGGACGAGCAGTACTTC
15 TRBJ2-7 TRBV12-3/TRBV12-4 NA NA CASSIRGPGNYEQYF TGTGCCAGCAGCATTCGGGGGCCAGGGAACTACGAGCAGTACTTC
17 TRBJ2-1 TRBV5-1 few TRBD2 CASSPGTSGSVANEQFF TGCGCCAGCAGCCCCGGGACTAGCGGATCGGTAGCCAATGAGCAGTTCTTC
16 TRBJ2-3 TRBV2 once NA CASSERVGKSTDTQYF TGTGCCAGCAGTGAAAGGGTCGGCAAAAGCACAGATACGCAGTATTTT
15 TRBJ2-5 TRBV4-1 few TRBD2 CASSQGSGSQETQYF TGCGCCAGCAGCCAAGGTAGCGGGAGCCAAGAGACCCAGTACTTC
17 TRBJ2-3 TRBV19 NA NA CASTTTGGGHRTDTQYF TGTGCCAGTACCACCACAGGGGGGGGACACAGAACAGATACGCAGTATTTT
14 TRBJ2-5 TRBV5-1 few TRBD2 CASRGRGDQETQYF TGCGCCAGCAGAGGGCGGGGGGACCAAGAGACCCAGTACTTC
14 TRBJ2-2 TRBV12-3/TRBV12-4 few NA CASTGQKNTGELFF TGTGCCAGCACAGGACAGAAAAACACCGGGGAGCTGTTTTTT
13 TRBJ2-7 TRBV4-3 NA NA CASSQDTGLRQYF TGCGCCAGCAGCCAAGATACGGGCCTGAGGCAGTACTTC
15 TRBJ2-1 TRBV5-1 NA NA CASSQSTTGAETQFF TGCGCCAGCAGCCAAAGCACGACGGGGGCAGAGACCCAGTTCTTC
14 TRBJ1-1 TRBV7-9 few NA CASSLALQGVVAFF TGTGCCAGCAGCTTAGCGTTACAGGGAGTTGTAGCTTTCTTT
14 TRBJ2-5 TRBV27 many NA CASSSTRAKETQYF TGTGCCAGCAGTTCCACCCGGGCTAAAGAGACCCAGTACTTC
16 TRBJ2-3 TRBV7-2 few TRBD2 CASSSRTSGSTDTQYF TGTGCCAGCAGCTCCCGGACTAGCGGGAGCACAGATACGCAGTATTTT
12 TRBJ2-7 TRBV5-1 few NA CASSLDASLKYF TGCGCCAGCAGCTTGGATGCCAGTCTCAAGTACTTC
14 TRBJ2-5 TRBV6-2/TRBV6-3 NA NA CASSYSLLQETQYF TGTGCCAGCAGTTACTCGTTACTACAAGAGACCCAGTACTTC
17 TRBJ2-1 TRBV10-3 NA NA CAISEYADTGSYNEQFF TGTGCCATCAGTGAGTACGCCGACACGGGATCATACAATGAGCAGTTCTTC
14 TRBJ2-3 TRBV11-2 few NA CASSTRTLQDTQYF TGTGCCAGCAGCACGCGGACTCTTCAAGATACGCAGTATTTT
15 TRBJ1-1 TRBV25-1 NA NA CASSESSQTNTEAFF TGTGCCAGCAGTGAATCGAGCCAGACGAACACTGAAGCTTTCTTT